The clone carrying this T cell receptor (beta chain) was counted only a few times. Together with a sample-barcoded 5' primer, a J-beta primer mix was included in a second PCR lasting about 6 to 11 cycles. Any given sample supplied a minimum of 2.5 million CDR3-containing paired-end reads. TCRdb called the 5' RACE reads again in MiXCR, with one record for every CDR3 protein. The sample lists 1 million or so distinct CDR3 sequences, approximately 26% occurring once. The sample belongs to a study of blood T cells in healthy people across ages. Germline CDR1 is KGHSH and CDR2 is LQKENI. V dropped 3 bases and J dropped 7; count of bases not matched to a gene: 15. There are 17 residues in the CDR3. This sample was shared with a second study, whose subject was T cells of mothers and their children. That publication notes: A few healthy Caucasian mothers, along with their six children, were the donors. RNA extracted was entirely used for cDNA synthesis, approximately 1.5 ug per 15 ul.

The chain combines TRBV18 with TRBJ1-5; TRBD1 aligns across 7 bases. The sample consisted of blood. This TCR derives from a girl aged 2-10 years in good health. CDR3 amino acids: CASSPGLAGGSEQPQHF. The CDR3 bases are TGTGCCAGCTCACCTGGGTTGGCAGGGGGTTCGGAGCAGCCCCAGCATTTT.